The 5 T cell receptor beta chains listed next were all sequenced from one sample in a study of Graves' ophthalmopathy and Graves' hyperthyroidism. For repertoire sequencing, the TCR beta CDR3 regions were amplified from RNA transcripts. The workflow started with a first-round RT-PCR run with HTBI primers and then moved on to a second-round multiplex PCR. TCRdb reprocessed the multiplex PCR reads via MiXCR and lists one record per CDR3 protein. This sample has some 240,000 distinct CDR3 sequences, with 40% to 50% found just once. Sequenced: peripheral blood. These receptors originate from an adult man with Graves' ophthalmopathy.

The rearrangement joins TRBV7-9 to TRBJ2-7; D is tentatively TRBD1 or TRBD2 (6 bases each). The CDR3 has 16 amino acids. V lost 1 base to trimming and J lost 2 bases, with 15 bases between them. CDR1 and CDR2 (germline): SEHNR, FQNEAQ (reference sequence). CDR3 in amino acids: CASSLEGGSNTYEQYF. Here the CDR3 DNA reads TGTGCCAGCAGCTTAGAGGGGGGATCTAATACCTACGAGCAGTACTTC.

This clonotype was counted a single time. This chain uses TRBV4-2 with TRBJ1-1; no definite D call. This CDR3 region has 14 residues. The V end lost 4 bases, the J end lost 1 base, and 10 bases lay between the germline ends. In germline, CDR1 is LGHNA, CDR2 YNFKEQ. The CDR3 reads CASSPNGRNTEAFF. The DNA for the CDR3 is TGTGCCAGCAGCCCCAATGGCAGGAACACTGAAGCTTTCTTT.

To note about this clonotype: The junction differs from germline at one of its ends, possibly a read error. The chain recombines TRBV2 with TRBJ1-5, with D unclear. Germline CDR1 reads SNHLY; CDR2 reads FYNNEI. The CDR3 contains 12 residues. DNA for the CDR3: TGTGCCAGCTTGACCCCTGATCACCCCCAGCATTTT. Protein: CASLTPDHPQHF.

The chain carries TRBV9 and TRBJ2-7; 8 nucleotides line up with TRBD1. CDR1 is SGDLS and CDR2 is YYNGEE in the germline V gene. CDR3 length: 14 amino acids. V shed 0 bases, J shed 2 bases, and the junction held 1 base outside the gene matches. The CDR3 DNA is TGTGCCAGCAGCGTAGCGGACAGGGCCTACGAGCAGTACTTC. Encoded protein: CASSVADRAYEQYF.

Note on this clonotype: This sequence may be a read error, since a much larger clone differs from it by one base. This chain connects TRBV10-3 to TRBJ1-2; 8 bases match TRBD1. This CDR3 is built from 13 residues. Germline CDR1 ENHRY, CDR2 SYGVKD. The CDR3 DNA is TGTGCCATCAGGGACAGGGCGAATTATGGCAACACCTTC. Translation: CAIRDRANYGNTF.